A single sample gave rise to the 18 T cell receptor beta chains below, sequenced in a study of beta chain features in type 1 diabetes. Expressed TCRB transcripts were sequenced after all isolated RNA was converted to cDNA. Only in-frame clones appear in the TCRdb table, and some are missing; sequencing was by immunoSEQ multiplex PCR. Of 150,000 to 180,000 clones listed, roughly 8.1% are singletons. The sample consisted of central memory CD4+ T cells from blood. These receptors were collected from a man younger than 35 in good health.

This clone was seen many times. The chain has TRBV7-2 and TRBJ2-7, with TRBD1 as a possible D gene (6 bases). The length of the CDR3 is 14 residues. The germline V gene encodes CDR1 SGHTA and CDR2 FQGNSA. The V end lost 5 bases, the J end lost 0 bases, and 11 bases lay between the germline ends. The CDR3 protein is CASSTRQASYEQYF. The DNA of the CDR3 is TGTGCCAGCAGCACCAGACAGGCCTCCTACGAGCAGTACTTC.

This clone was observed a few times. V gene TRBV25-1 combines with J gene TRBJ2-3, with 8 positions matching TRBD1. In germline, CDR1 is MGHDK, CDR2 SYGVNS. This CDR3 is 14 amino acids long. Losses at the gene ends were 5 bases for V and 2 bases for J; bases not matched to a gene: 3. CDR3 sequence: CASSRDRNTDTQYF. The CDR3 region has the DNA TGTGCCAGCAGTCGGGACAGGAACACAGATACGCAGTATTTT. The full variable domain, its missing parts supplied by reference TRBV25-1 and TRBJ2-3, is EADIYQTPRYLVIGTGKKITLECSQTMGHDKMYWYQQDPGMELHLIHYSYGVNSTEKGDLSSESTVSRIRTEHFPLTLESARPSHTSQYLCASSRDRNTDTQYFGPGTRLTVL.

This clone occurred a few times. The rearrangement joins TRBV7-6 to TRBJ2-7; 9 nucleotides agree with TRBD2. This CDR3 comprises 16 residues. V shed 5 bases, J shed 0 bases, and the junction held 8 bases outside the gene matches. CDR1 is SGHVS, CDR2 FNYEAQ, per germline. As DNA, the CDR3 is TGTGCCAGCAGCCTGCGGGGGGGAGGCAGCTCCTACGAGCAGTACTTC. Translation gives CASSLRGGGSSYEQYF.

This clone was seen only a few times. The rearrangement uses TRBV21-1 and TRBJ2-7; TRBD2 reflects the table's D call only, with no check against the DNA. TRBV21-1 is a pseudogene. This CDR3 spans 15 amino acids. CDR3: CASSKSAGSSYEQYF. The CDR3, as DNA: TGTGCCAGCAGCAAATCAGCGGGTAGCTCCTACGAGCAGTACTTC.

There are many counts of this clone. The chain carries TRBV28 and TRBJ2-5; the D gene is possibly TRBD1 (5 bases). The CDR3 covers 13 residues. Trimming shortened V by 5 bases and J by 6 bases, and 13 bases separated the two germline ends. Looked up from germline, CDR1 is MDHEN and CDR2 is SYDVKM. This CDR3 is CASSPPGPKTQYF. CDR3 sequence (DNA): TGTGCCAGCAGTCCGCCAGGGCCCAAGACCCAGTACTTC. Variable domain in full (rest from reference TRBV28 and TRBJ2-5): DVKVTQSSRYLVKRTGEKVFLECVQDMDHENMFWYRQDPGLGLRLIYFSYDVKMKEKGDIPEGYSVSREKKERFSLILESASTNQTSMYLCASSPPGPKTQYFGPGTRLLVL.

This clone was counted once. The rearrangement joins TRBV6-1 to TRBJ1-2; TRBD1 matches 8 bases. The CDR3 sequence is 16 residues long. With 3 bases clipped from V and 0 bases from J, the junction kept 6 bases outside the gene matches. Looked up from germline, CDR1 is MNHNS and CDR2 is SASEGT. The CDR3 DNA reads TGTGCCAGCAGTGACCGGGACAGGACAGCTAACTATGGCTACACCTTC. It yields the protein CASSDRDRTANYGYTF.

V and J are TRBV18 and TRBJ2-1; 10 bases map to TRBD2. Losses at the gene ends were 3 bases for V and 7 bases for J; bases not matched to a gene: 3. Per the germline V gene, CDR1 is KGHSH and CDR2 is LQKENI. The CDR3 has 14 residues. CDR3: CASSPSGGQNEQFF. CDR3 coding DNA: TGTGCCAGCTCACCTAGCGGGGGGCAAAATGAGCAGTTCTTC.

This clone was seen only a few times. V is TRBV7-2 and J is TRBJ2-7; 8 positions match TRBD2. V dropped 4 bases and J dropped 2; count of bases not matched to a gene: 7. Germline lookup yields CDR1 SGHTA and CDR2 FQGNSA. This CDR3 region has 15 residues. Here the CDR3 reads CASSSGGPAPYEQYF. CDR3 sequence (DNA): TGTGCCAGCAGCTCGGGGGGGCCCGCTCCCTACGAGCAGTACTTC. Together with reference TRBV7-2 and TRBJ2-7, the CDR3 gives the full variable domain: GAGVSQSPSNKVTEKGKDVELRCDPISGHTALYWYRQSLGQGLEFLIYFQGNSAPDKSGLPSDRFSAERTGGSVSTLTIQRTQQEDSAVYLCASSSGGPAPYEQYFGPGTRLTVT.

The V call is TRBV5-1, the J call TRBJ1-4; 7 bases match TRBD1. The V and J ends lost 4 bases and 2 bases, in that order; junction bases with no gene match: 5. The CDR3 has 15 residues. CDR1 SGHRS and CDR2 YFSETQ come from the germline V gene. CDR3: CASSPDRQTNEKLFF. The CDR3 nucleotides read TGCGCCAGCAGCCCGGACAGGCAGACTAATGAAAAACTGTTTTTT.

Note on this clone: This sample also contains other DNA sequences that code for the same CDR3. The V gene is TRBV4-1, the J gene TRBJ1-5; a possible D gene is TRBD1 (5 bases). Looked up from germline, CDR1 is MGHRA and CDR2 is YSYEKL. CDR3 length: 13 amino acids. Trimming pared 4 bases from V and 5 bases from J, leaving 9 bases between. The CDR3 bases are TGCGCCAGCAGCCTGGGGGGGGATCAGCCCCAGCATTTT. This sequence encodes CASSLGGDQPQHF.

This clone was seen repeatedly, ten times or more. V usage is TRBV4-3 and J usage is TRBJ2-7; D not certain. There are 13 residues in the CDR3. The germline V gene encodes CDR1 LGHNA and CDR2 YSLEER. V was clipped by 0 bases and J by 4 bases, with 7 bases between them. The CDR3 sequence is CASSQDLAYEQYF. The CDR3 DNA is TGCGCCAGCAGCCAAGATTTGGCTTACGAGCAGTACTTC.

This clone was counted a few times. This sequence joins TRBV30 and TRBJ1-2; D possibly corresponds to TRBD1 (5 bases). CDR3 length equals 12 residues. The germline V and J ends were trimmed by 8 bases and 0 bases, with 10 bases remaining between them. Germline lookup yields CDR1 GTSNPN and CDR2 SVGIG (reference sequence). Written as DNA, the CDR3 is TGTGCCCTCGGGGGTACTAACTATGGCTACACCTTC. This codes for CALGGTNYGYTF.

This clone was seen more than once but under ten times. Other DNA variants within this sample encode the same CDR3. This rearrangement joins TRBV19 to TRBJ1-5; TRBD1 is a possible D gene (5 bases). In germline, CDR1 is LNHDA, CDR2 SQIVND (reference sequence). This CDR3 contains 14 residues. V was trimmed by 5 bases and J by 4 bases, leaving 12 bases between them. The CDR3 coding sequence is TGTGCCAGTAGTGTCACAGGAGGGAATCAGCCCCAGCATTTT. It yields the protein CASSVTGGNQPQHF. Looking up the rest from reference TRBV19 and TRBJ1-5 gives the full variable domain: DGGITQSPKYLFRKEGQNVTLSCEQNLNHDAMYWYRQDPGQGLRLIYYSQIVNDFQKGDIAEGYSVSREKKESFPLTVTSAQKNPTAFYLCASSVTGGNQPQHFGDGTRLSIL.

This clone was found many times. In DNA form, the CDR3 reads TGTGCCACCCACCTCGGGGACTACAATGAGCAGTTCTTC. This encodes CATHLGDYNEQFF. The V call is TRBV7-2, the J call TRBJ2-1, with a possible D match to TRBD2 (5 bases). Trimming took 10 bases from V and 3 from J, leaving 13 bases between them. This CDR3 comprises 13 residues. CDR1 and CDR2 (germline): SGHTA, FQGNSA.

This clone was observed a handful of times. The chain joins TRBV18 to TRBJ2-7; 8 nucleotides line up with TRBD1. Germline assignment: CDR1 KGHSH and CDR2 LQKENI. V lost 3 bases, J lost 4 bases, and 14 bases stayed unmatched. The length of the CDR3 is 17 residues. Written as DNA, the CDR3 is TGTGCCAGCTCACCGAATACCCCGGGGACAGGAAGTTACGAGCAGTACTTC. Encoded protein: CASSPNTPGTGSYEQYF.

This clone came up a few times. The J gene is TRBJ2-1, the V gene TRBV7-2; TRBD1 aligns across 9 bases. Trimming removed 4 bases from V and 7 bases from J; junction bases left unmatched: 11. Germline values: CDR1 SGHTA, CDR2 FQGNSA. CDR3 length: 16 residues. CDR3 region: CASSSGGDRVANEQFF. The CDR3 DNA follows: TGTGCCAGCAGCTCCGGTGGGGACAGGGTCGCAAATGAGCAGTTCTTC.

This clone appeared many times. The V gene is TRBV5-1, the J gene TRBJ1-5, with TRBD1 as a possible D gene (5 bases). The CDR3 sequence is 14 residues long. The V end was cut by 0 bases, the J end by 5 bases, with 9 bases between. Germline V CDR1 and CDR2: SGHRS, YFSETQ. The CDR3 loop reads CASSLGGRDQPQHF. DNA of the CDR3: TGCGCCAGCAGCTTGGGGGGCAGGGATCAGCCCCAGCATTTT.

The rearrangement links TRBV6-1 to TRBJ1-5; D is possibly TRBD1 (5 bases). The germline gives CDR1 MNHNS, CDR2 SASEGT. The CDR3 is 13 residues long. The V and J ends lost 4 bases and 5 bases respectively, with 9 bases between them. Here the CDR3 reads CASSGQGDQPQHF. DNA for the CDR3: TGTGCCAGCAGTGGTCAAGGGGATCAGCCCCAGCATTTT.